Given below is one TCR beta chain in context. The antigen is not known. Using a J-beta primer mix together with a sample-barcoded 5' primer, a second PCR was run for about 6 to 11 cycles. TCRdb re-derived calls from the 5' RACE reads in MiXCR, one entry per CDR3 protein. The sample lists a few hundred thousand distinct CDR3 sequences, less than 30% occurring once. This specimen comes from a study of blood T cells in healthy people across ages. Study-wide points: TCR beta diversity tracked closely with naive T cell percentage. Aged donors had fewer naive CD4+ cells and lower diversity than long-lived donors. Among T cells, TCR beta diversity per million cells dropped roughly linearly as age rose. Researchers deemed the diversity estimates from one million T cells underestimates.

V lost 6 bases, J lost 4 bases, and 2 bases stayed unmatched. The CDR3 has 13 residues. Germline values: CDR1 SQVTM, CDR2 ANQGSEA. The rearrangement joins TRBV29-1 to TRBJ2-1, with 11 nucleotides matching TRBD2. Sequencing input: blood. This receptor was obtained from a woman in her sixties or seventies in good health. In DNA form, the CDR3 reads TGCAGCGTGGGGACTAGCGGATACAATGAGCAGTTCTTC. Translation gives CSVGTSGYNEQFF.